This is a list of T cell receptor beta chains from one sample in a study of cytotoxic CD8 clonotypes in ibrutinib-treated CLL. Profiled with immunoSEQ multiplex PCR; TCRdb holds only in-frame clones, not every one. The data show about 50,000 clones, with 70% to 90% seen just once and just over 20% held by the top ten. This material consisted of PBMCs, taken after 24 months of ibrutinib treatment. All receptors derive from a human donor with chronic lymphocytic leukemia. Both conserved end residues are part of each CDR3. D genes are given only for firm matches. Not all rows give a size; the values are once, few, many and, for expanded clones, a class.

CDR3: CASSLSSGRARGDTQYF
DNA: TGTGCCAGCAGCCTCTCTAGCGGGAGGGCCCGGGGAGATACGCAGTATTTT
J: TRBJ2-3
V: TRBV4-2
D: TRBD2
size: .

CDR3: CASRRGGGPGTDTQYF
DNA: TGTGCCAGCAGACGAGGGGGGGGACCAGGGACAGATACGCAGTATTTT
J: TRBJ2-3
V: TRBV7-2
D: .
size: .

CDR3: CASTSFRGRYEQYF
DNA: TGTGCCAGCACATCATTTCGGGGCCGCTACGAGCAGTACTTC
J: TRBJ2-7
V: TRBV6-1
D: .
size: .

CDR3: CASSLIRGPSNTEAFF
DNA: TGTGCCAGCAGTTTAATTAGGGGACCCTCGAACACTGAAGCTTTCTTT
J: TRBJ1-1
V: TRBV28
D: .
size: .

CDR3: CASSLEGGRGEAFF
DNA: TGTGCCAGCAGCTTAGAAGGGGGTCGTGGTGAAGCTTTCTTT
J: TRBJ1-1
V: TRBV11-2
D: .
size: .

CDR3: CASSSTGNQGEQYF
DNA: TGTGCCAGCAGCTCCACAGGCAACCAGGGGGAGCAGTACTTC
J: TRBJ2-7
V: TRBV11-3
D: .
size: .

CDR3: CASSQVGEGIYGYTF
DNA: TGTGCCAGCAGCCAAGTAGGCGAGGGAATATATGGCTACACCTTC
J: TRBJ1-2
V: TRBV14
D: .
size: .

CDR3: CASSSGQGREKLFF
DNA: TGTGCCAGCAGTTCAGGACAGGGGAGAGAAAAACTGTTTTTT
J: TRBJ1-4
V: TRBV6-5
D: TRBD1
size: .

CDR3: CASRAVIGNQPQHF
DNA: TGTGCCAGCAGGGCCGTGATAGGAAATCAGCCCCAGCATTTT
J: TRBJ1-5
V: TRBV2
D: .
size: .

CDR3: CATSRVPSGRADEQFF
DNA: TGTGCCACCAGCAGAGTGCCCAGCGGGAGGGCCGATGAGCAGTTCTTC
J: TRBJ2-1
V: TRBV15
D: TRBD2
size: .

CDR3: CASSLSVLNEQFF
DNA: TGTGCCAGCAGCTTATCAGTGCTCAATGAGCAGTTCTTC
J: TRBJ2-1
V: TRBV7-2
D: .
size: .

CDR3: CASSEGPGPTNYGYTF
DNA: TGTGCCAGCAGTGAAGGGCCTGGTCCGACTAACTATGGCTACACCTTC
J: TRBJ1-2
V: TRBV6-1
D: .
size: .

CDR3: CASSYGTIGNYGYTF
DNA: TGTGCCAGCAGTTACGGGACGATCGGCAACTATGGCTACACCTTC
J: TRBJ1-2
V: TRBV6-5
D: .
size: once

CDR3: CASSTRSAGGPEETQYF
DNA: TGCGCCAGCAGCACTCGCTCTGCGGGAGGACCGGAGGAGACCCAGTACTTC
J: TRBJ2-5
V: TRBV4-1
D: TRBD2
size: .

CDR3: CASSQANLDRPYEQYF
DNA: TGCGCCAGCAGCCAGGCTAATTTGGACAGACCCTACGAGCAGTACTTC
J: TRBJ2-7
V: TRBV4-3
D: .
size: few

CDR3: CASSGTRNYGYTF
DNA: TGTGCCAGTAGCGGGACACGAAACTATGGCTACACCTTC
J: TRBJ1-2
V: TRBV19
D: .
size: few

CDR3: CASSYSQGRETQYF
DNA: TGTGCCAGCAGTTACTCTCAGGGACGAGAGACCCAGTACTTC
J: TRBJ2-5
V: TRBV6-5
D: .
size: .

CDR3: CASSPPGQGAYGYTF
DNA: TGTGCCAGCAGCCCACCGGGACAGGGGGCTTATGGCTACACCTTC
J: TRBJ1-2
V: TRBV7-2
D: TRBD1
size: .

CDR3: CASRSREQSYNEQFF
DNA: TGTGCCAGCAGATCTCGGGAGCAGTCCTACAATGAGCAGTTCTTC
J: TRBJ2-1
V: TRBV6-1
D: .
size: .

CDR3: CASSLGTGGLYF
DNA: TGCGCCAGCAGCTTGGGGACAGGAGGTTTGTATTTT
J: TRBJ2-3
V: TRBV5-1
D: TRBD1
size: .

CDR3: CASKTSGSRETQYF
DNA: TGTGCCAGCAAGACTAGCGGATCCCGAGAGACCCAGTACTTC
J: TRBJ2-5
V: TRBV5-4
D: TRBD2
size: .

CDR3: CASSPGQVNTEAFF
DNA: TGTGCCAGCAGCCCGGGACAGGTGAACACTGAAGCTTTCTTT
J: TRBJ1-1
V: TRBV7-2
D: TRBD1
size: .

CDR3: CASSLEAYNEQFF
DNA: TGTGCCAGCAGTTTAGAAGCCTACAATGAGCAGTTCTTC
J: TRBJ2-1
V: TRBV27
D: .
size: few

CDR3: CASSYTTGDYNEQFF
DNA: TGTGCCAGCAGTTACACGACAGGTGACTACAATGAGCAGTTCTTC
J: TRBJ2-1
V: TRBV6-6
D: .
size: .

CDR3: CASSWGTSGDYEQYF
DNA: TGTGCCAGCAGCTGGGGGACTAGCGGAGACTACGAGCAGTACTTC
J: TRBJ2-7
V: TRBV7-2
D: TRBD2
size: .

CDR3: CASSIYTEAFF
DNA: TGTGCCAGTAGTATCTACACTGAAGCTTTCTTT
J: TRBJ1-1
V: TRBV19
D: .
size: .

CDR3: CASSFGSITDTQYF
DNA: TGTGCCAGCAGCTTTGGCAGCATCACAGATACGCAGTATTTT
J: TRBJ2-3
V: TRBV7-3
D: .
size: once

CDR3: CASSENLRGHGYTF
DNA: TGCGCCAGCAGTGAAAACCTTCGCGGACATGGCTACACCTTC
J: TRBJ1-2
V: TRBV10-1
D: .
size: .

CDR3: CASSPGQGGSYTF
DNA: TGTGCCAGCAGCCCCGGACAGGGCGGGAGCTACACCTTC
J: TRBJ1-2
V: TRBV7-2
D: TRBD1
size: .

CDR3: CAISPETGGQPQHF
DNA: TGTGCCATCAGCCCCGAAACAGGAGGGCAGCCCCAGCATTTT
J: TRBJ1-5
V: TRBV10-3
D: .
size: .

CDR3: CASSLRAGTYQETQYF
DNA: TGTGCCAGCAGTTTACGGGCCGGGACATACCAAGAGACCCAGTACTTC
J: TRBJ2-5
V: TRBV27
D: .
size: .